This T cell receptor beta chain was sequenced for a study of blood T cell repertoires in COVID-19. Study in general: Researchers got acute and convalescent COVID-19 samples from the United States, Italy and Spain. T cells, B-cell-depleted T cells, or PBMCs provided the cDNA or gDNA that served as material.

The germline V gene has CDR1 KGHDR and CDR2 SFDVKD. The CDR3 extends over 15 amino acids. V dropped 3 bases and J dropped 7 bases, with 18 bases sitting between them. Methods used by the authors: By means of reference gene primer amplification, nucleated cell counts were estimated. TCRdb's copy holds only in-frame clones and misses some; the assay was immunoSEQ multiplex PCR. From that table come the V and J calls and clone size; the DNA was used to work out D and trimming. Of roughly 200,000 clones listed, 88% were seen once; the top ten hold 1.5% to 2%. The sequence was obtained from a man between 18 and 35 years old with active or convalescent COVID-19. The chain joins TRBV24-1 to TRBJ2-7; perhaps TRBD1 as D (6 bases). Sequencing was carried out using peripheral blood. DNA for the CDR3: TGTGCCACCAGTGATCCTCGACAGGCTCATGGGGAGCAGTACTTC. This sequence encodes CATSDPRQAHGEQYF.